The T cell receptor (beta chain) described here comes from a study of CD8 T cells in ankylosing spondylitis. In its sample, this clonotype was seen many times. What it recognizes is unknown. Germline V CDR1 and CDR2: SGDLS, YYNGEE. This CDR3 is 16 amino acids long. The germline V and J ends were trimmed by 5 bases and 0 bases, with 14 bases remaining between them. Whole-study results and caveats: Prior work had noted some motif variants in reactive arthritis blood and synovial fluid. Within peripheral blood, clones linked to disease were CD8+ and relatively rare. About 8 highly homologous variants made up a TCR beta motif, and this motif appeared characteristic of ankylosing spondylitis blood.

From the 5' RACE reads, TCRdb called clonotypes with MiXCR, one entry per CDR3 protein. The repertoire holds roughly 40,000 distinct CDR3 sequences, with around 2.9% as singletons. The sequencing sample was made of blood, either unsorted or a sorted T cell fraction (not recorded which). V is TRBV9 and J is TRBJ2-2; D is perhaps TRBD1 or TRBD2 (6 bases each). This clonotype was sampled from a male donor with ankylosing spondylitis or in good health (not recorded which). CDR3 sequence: CASSFGGQANTGELFF. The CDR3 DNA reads TGTGCCAGCAGTTTCGGGGGCCAAGCGAACACCGGGGAGCTGTTTTTT.